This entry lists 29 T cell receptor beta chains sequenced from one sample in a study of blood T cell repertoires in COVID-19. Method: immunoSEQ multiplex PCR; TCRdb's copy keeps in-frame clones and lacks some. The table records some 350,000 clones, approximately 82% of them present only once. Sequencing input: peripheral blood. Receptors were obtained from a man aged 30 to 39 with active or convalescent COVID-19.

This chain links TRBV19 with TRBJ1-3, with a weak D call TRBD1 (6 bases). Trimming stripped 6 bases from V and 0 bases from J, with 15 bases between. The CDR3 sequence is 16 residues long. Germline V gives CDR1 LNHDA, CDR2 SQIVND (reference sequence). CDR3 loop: CASSTDSLPSGNTIYF. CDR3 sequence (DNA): TGTGCCAGTAGCACGGACAGCCTACCCTCTGGAAACACCATATATTTT.

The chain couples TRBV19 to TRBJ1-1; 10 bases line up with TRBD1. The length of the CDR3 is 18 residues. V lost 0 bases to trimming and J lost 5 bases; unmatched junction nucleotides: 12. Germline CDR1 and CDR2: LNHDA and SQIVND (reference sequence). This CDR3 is CASSIDRGGGQGKTEAFF. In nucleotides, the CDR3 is TGTGCCAGTAGTATAGATCGCGGAGGGGGACAGGGGAAGACTGAAGCTTTCTTT. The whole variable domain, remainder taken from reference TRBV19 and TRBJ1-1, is DGGITQSPKYLFRKEGQNVTLSCEQNLNHDAMYWYRQDPGQGLRLIYYSQIVNDFQKGDIAEGYSVSREKKESFPLTVTSAQKNPTAFYLCASSIDRGGGQGKTEAFFGQGTRLTVV.

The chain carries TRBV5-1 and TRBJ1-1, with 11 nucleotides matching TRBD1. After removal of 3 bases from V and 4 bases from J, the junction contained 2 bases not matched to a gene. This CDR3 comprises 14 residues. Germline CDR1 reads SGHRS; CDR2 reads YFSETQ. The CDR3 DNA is TGCGCCAGCAGCTGGGACAGGGGGATCACTGAAGCTTTCTTT. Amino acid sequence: CASSWDRGITEAFF.

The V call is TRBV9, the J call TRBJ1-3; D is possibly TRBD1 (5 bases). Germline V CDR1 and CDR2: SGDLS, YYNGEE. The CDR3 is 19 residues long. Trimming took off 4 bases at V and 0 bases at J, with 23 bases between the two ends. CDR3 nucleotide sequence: TGTGCCAGCAGCTTCCTCGGGGGGTATGGGGCCAGCTCTGGAAACACCATATATTTT. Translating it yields CASSFLGGYGASSGNTIYF.

The CDR3 sequence is CASSFRQIGRHEQYF. The CDR3 nucleotides are TGCGCCAGCAGCTTCCGACAGATCGGAAGGCACGAGCAGTACTTC. The V and J genes are TRBV5-1 and TRBJ2-7, with D possibly being TRBD1 (5 bases). The CDR3 covers 15 residues. The germline V gene has CDR1 SGHRS and CDR2 YFSETQ. The V gene lost 2 bases and the J gene lost 5 bases, with 17 bases spanning the gap. Filled out from reference TRBV5-1 and TRBJ2-7, the complete variable domain reads KAGVTQTPRYLIKTRGQQVTLSCSPISGHRSVSWYQQTPGQGLQFLFEYFSETQRNKGNFPGRFSGRQFSNSRSEMNVSTLELGDSALYLCASSFRQIGRHEQYFGPGTRLTVT.

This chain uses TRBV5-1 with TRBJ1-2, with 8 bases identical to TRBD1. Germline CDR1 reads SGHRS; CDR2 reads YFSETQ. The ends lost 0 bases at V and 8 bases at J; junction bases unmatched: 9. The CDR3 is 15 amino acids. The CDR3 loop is CASSLGGTGYSGYTF. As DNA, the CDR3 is TGCGCCAGCAGCTTGGGAGGGACAGGTTACAGCGGCTACACCTTC. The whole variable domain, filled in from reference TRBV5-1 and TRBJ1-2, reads KAGVTQTPRYLIKTRGQQVTLSCSPISGHRSVSWYQQTPGQGLQFLFEYFSETQRNKGNFPGRFSGRQFSNSRSEMNVSTLELGDSALYLCASSLGGTGYSGYTFGSGTRLTVV.

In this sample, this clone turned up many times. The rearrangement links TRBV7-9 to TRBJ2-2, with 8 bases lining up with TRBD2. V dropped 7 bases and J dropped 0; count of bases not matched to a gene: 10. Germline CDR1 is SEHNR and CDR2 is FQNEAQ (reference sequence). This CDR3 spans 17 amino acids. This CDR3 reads CASTPKAGDPNTGELFF. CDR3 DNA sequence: TGTGCCAGCACCCCAAAAGCGGGAGACCCGAACACCGGGGAGCTGTTTTTT.

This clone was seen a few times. In DNA form, the CDR3 reads TGTGCCAGCAGCTTAGTAGCGGACCAAGAGACCCAGTACTTC. Translating it yields CASSLVADQETQYF. J is TRBJ2-5 and V is TRBV7-8; D is possibly TRBD2 (6 bases). From germline, CDR1 is SGHVS and CDR2 FQNEAQ. Deletions cut 1 base from V and 0 bases from J, with 6 bases between. This CDR3 region has 14 residues.

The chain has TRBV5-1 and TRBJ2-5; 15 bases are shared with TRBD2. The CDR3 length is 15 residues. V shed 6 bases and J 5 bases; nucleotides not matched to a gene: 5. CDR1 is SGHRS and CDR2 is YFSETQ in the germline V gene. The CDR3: CASTGLAGGLETQYF. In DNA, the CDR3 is TGCGCCAGCACCGGACTAGCGGGAGGGCTTGAGACCCAGTACTTC. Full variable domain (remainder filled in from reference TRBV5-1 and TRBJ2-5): KAGVTQTPRYLIKTRGQQVTLSCSPISGHRSVSWYQQTPGQGLQFLFEYFSETQRNKGNFPGRFSGRQFSNSRSEMNVSTLELGDSALYLCASTGLAGGLETQYFGPGTRLLVL.

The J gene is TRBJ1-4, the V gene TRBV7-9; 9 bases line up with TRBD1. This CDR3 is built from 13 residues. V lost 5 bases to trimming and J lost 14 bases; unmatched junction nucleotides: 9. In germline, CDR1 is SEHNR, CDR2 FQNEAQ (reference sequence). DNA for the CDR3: TGTGCCAGCAGCCATCCTACAGGGGGCATTCTGTTTTTT. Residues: CASSHPTGGILFF.

The CDR3 region is CASSLPGTEETQYF. CDR3 DNA sequence: TGCGCCAGCAGCTTGCCCGGGACAGAAGAGACCCAGTACTTC. The genes are TRBV5-1 and TRBJ2-5; 7 positions match TRBD1. Germline values: CDR1 SGHRS, CDR2 YFSETQ. Unmatched junction bases numbered 3, after V lost 1 base and J lost 3 bases. The CDR3 is made up of 14 amino acids.

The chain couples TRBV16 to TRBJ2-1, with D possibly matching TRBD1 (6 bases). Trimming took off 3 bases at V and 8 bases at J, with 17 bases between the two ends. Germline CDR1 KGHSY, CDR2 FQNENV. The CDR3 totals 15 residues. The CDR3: CASSHRLQGFDEQFF. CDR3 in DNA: TGTGCCAGCAGCCACCGCCTCCAGGGGTTCGATGAGCAGTTCTTC.

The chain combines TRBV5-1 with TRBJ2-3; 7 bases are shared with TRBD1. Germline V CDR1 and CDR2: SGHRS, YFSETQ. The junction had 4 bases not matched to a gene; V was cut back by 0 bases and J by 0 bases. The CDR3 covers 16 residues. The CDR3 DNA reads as TGCGCCAGCAGCTTGGTGACAGGGTTTAGCACAGATACGCAGTATTTT. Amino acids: CASSLVTGFSTDTQYF.

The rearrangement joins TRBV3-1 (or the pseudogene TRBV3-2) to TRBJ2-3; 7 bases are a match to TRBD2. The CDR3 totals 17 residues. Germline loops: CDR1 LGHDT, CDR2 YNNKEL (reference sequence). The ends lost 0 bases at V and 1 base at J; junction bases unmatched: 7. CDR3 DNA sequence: TGTGCCAGCAGCCAAGATAGCCGGGAGGCGTGCACAGATACGCAGTATTTT. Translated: CASSQDSREACTDTQYF.

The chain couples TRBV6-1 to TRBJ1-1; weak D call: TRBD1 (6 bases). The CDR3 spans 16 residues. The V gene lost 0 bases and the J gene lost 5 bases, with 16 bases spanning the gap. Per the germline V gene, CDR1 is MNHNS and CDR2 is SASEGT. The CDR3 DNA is TGTGCCAGCAGTGAAGCCCGGGCAGGGAGGGGGACTGAAGCTTTCTTT. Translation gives CASSEARAGRGTEAFF.

CDR3 DNA sequence: TGTGCCATCAGCTCTCGGGGAGGACAGGGGGCCGTGGAGACCCAGTACTTC. It is translated as CAISSRGGQGAVETQYF. The rearrangement joins TRBV10-3 to TRBJ2-5; 11 bases agree with TRBD1. V was pared by 6 bases and J by 5 bases, with 14 bases of the junction left unmatched. The CDR3 runs to 17 residues. Germline V lookup: CDR1 ENHRY, CDR2 SYGVKD.

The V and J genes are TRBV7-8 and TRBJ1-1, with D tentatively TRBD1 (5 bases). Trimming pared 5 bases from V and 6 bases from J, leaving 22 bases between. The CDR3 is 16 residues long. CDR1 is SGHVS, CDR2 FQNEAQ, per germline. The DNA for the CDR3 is TGTGCCAGCAGCCCTCGGGCCCCGGGGGGAACGGCTGAAGCTTTCTTT. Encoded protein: CASSPRAPGGTAEAFF.

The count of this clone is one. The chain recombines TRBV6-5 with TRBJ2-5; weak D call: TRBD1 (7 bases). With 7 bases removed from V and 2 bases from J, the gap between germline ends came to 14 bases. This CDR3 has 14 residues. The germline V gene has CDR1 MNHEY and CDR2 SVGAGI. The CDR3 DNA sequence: TGTGCCAGCAAGGTGGCAGGGGGGCAAGAGACCCAGTACTTC. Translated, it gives CASKVAGGQETQYF.

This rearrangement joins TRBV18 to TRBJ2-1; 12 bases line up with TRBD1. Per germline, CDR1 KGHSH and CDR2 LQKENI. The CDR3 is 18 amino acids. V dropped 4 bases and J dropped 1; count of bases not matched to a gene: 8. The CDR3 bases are TGTGCCAGCTCACGCTCTGGGACAGGGGGCACTTCCTACAATGAGCAGTTCTTC. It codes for CASSRSGTGGTSYNEQFF.

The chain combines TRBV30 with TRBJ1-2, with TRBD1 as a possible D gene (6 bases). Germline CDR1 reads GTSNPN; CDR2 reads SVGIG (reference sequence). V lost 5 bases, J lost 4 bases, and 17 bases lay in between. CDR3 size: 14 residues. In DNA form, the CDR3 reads TGTGCCTGGGGTAGAGGGGGGGCTAGCTATGGCTACACCTTC. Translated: CAWGRGGASYGYTF.

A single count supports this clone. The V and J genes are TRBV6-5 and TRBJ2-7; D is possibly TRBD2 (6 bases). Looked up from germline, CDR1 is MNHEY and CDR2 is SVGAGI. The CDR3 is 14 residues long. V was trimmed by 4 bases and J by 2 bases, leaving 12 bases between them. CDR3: CASSFNGGPYEQYF. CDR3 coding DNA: TGTGCCAGCAGTTTCAACGGGGGTCCCTACGAGCAGTACTTC.

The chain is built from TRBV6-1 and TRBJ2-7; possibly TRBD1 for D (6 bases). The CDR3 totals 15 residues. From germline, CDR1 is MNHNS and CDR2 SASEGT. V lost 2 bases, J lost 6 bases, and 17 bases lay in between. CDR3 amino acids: CASSENWVQGFEQYF. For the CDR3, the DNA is TGTGCCAGCAGTGAAAATTGGGTACAGGGTTTCGAGCAGTACTTC.

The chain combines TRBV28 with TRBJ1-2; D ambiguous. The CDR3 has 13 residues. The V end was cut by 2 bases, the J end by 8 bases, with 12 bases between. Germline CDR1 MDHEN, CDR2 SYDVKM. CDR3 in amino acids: CASSLGRLRGYTF. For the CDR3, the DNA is TGTGCCAGCAGTTTAGGGCGACTACGGGGCTACACCTTC.

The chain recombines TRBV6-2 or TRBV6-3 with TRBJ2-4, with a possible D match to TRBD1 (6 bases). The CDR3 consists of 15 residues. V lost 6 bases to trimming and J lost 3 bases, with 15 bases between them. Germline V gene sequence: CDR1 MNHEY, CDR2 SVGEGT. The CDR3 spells CASSRPPDSKNIQYF. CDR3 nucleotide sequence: TGTGCCAGCAGCCGACCACCGGACAGCAAAAACATTCAGTACTTC.

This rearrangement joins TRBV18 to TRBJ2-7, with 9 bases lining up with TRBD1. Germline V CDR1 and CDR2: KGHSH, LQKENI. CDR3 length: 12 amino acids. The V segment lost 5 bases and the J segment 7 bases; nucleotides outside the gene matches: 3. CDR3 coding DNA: TGTGCCAGCTCAATGGACAGGGGTGAGCAGTACTTC. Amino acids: CASSMDRGEQYF.

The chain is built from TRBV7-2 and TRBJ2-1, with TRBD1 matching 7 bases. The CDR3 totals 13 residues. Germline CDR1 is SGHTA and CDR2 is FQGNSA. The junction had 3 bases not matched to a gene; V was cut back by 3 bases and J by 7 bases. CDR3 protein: CASSFPQGNEQFF. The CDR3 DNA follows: TGTGCCAGCAGCTTTCCACAGGGGAATGAGCAGTTCTTC.

The CDR3 bases are TGTGCCAGCAGCTCGTCAGGGAATCTAGCGGGAGAGTGGGTGAGGGATACGCAGTATTTT. Translated, it gives CASSSSGNLAGEWVRDTQYF. This chain connects TRBV7-8 to TRBJ2-3; 10 bases align to TRBD2. The CDR3 runs to 20 residues. Per the germline V gene, CDR1 is SGHVS and CDR2 is FQNEAQ. After removal of 4 bases from V and 6 bases from J, the junction contained 22 bases not matched to a gene.

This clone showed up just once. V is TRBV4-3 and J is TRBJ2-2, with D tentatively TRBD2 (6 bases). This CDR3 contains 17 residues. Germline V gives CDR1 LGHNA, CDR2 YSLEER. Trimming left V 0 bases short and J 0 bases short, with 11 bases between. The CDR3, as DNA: TGCGCCAGCAGCCAAGATAGCGGTTTCGCGAACACCGGGGAGCTGTTTTTT. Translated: CASSQDSGFANTGELFF.

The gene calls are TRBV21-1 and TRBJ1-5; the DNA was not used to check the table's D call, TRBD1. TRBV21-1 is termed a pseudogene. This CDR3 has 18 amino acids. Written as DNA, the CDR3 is TGTGCCAGCAGCAAACACTTCGGCGACAGGGCGAGCAATCAGCCCCAGCATTTT. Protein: CASSKHFGDRASNQPQHF.